The subject of this entry is one T cell receptor (beta chain). Its antigen is currently unknown. The data derive from a study of T cell repertoires in cytomegalovirus infection. Study background: It was the public TCR beta signatures that indicated both CMV infection and matching HLA type. The study's findings and limits: Predominance within the ex vivo response was attributable to HLA-C-restricted CMV-specific TCR beta clonotypes.

The CDR3 extends over 13 amino acids. V was clipped by 2 bases and J by 5 bases, with 10 bases between them. The germline V gene has CDR1 MDHEN and CDR2 SYDVKM. MiXCR, run by TCRdb on the reads, gives a single entry per CDR3 protein. The sample has around 740,000 distinct CDR3 sequences; less than 40% are singletons. The sequenced sample consisted of PBMCs. The TCR sequence derives from a human donor in good health (CMV status not recorded). Some clones in this sample may be carry-over from other donors' samples. The chain combines TRBV28 with TRBJ2-7; D gene ambiguous. The CDR3 DNA is TGTGCCAGCAGTTTAGGAAACAACAACGAGCAGTACTTC. Protein sequence: CASSLGNNNEQYF.